Presented here are 19 T cell receptor beta chains from one specimen sequenced in a study of T-cell reconstitution after alpha-beta-depleted transplantation in children. During its preparation, the TCRbeta library received unique molecular identifiers. Each CDR3 protein gets one entry after TCRdb re-called the PCR reads with MiXCR. This sample has 750,000 to 950,000 distinct CDR3 sequences, with 16% found just once. The sample here was PBMCs, mostly from graft donor cells, taken 360 days after TCRalphabeta/CD19-depleted stem cell transplant. The receptors stem from a male patient under 18 who had a stem cell transplant for acute lymphoblastic leukemia, so the T cells may come from the graft donor.

This clonotype was observed a few times. The chain combines TRBV13 with TRBJ2-5; D could derive from TRBD1 or TRBD2 (5 bases each). The length of the CDR3 is 12 residues. Germline assignment: CDR1 PRHDT and CDR2 FYEKMQ (reference sequence). With 4 bases removed from V and 7 bases from J, the gap between germline ends came to 10 bases. The DNA of the CDR3 is TGTGCCAGCAGCTGGGACCTGGGGACCCAGTACTTC. This encodes CASSWDLGTQYF.

This clonotype was seen just once. CDR3 in amino acids: CASSFRDRGNGVTYEQYF. CDR3 DNA sequence: TGCGCCAGCAGCTTCCGGGACAGGGGGAACGGGGTTACCTACGAGCAGTACTTC. The chain recombines TRBV5-1 with TRBJ2-7, with 11 nucleotides matching TRBD1. With V trimmed by 2 bases and J by 2 bases, 12 bases remained unmatched. Germline V gene lookup returns CDR1 SGHRS and CDR2 YFSETQ. The CDR3 has 18 amino acids.

CDR3 coding DNA: TGCAGCGTTGAAGGCGGTCTAAGGGGTGGCTACACCTTC. Translating it yields CSVEGGLRGGYTF. This chain uses TRBV29-1 with TRBJ1-2; D is perhaps TRBD1 (5 bases). The CDR3 has 13 amino acids. Germline CDR1 is SQVTM and CDR2 is ANQGSEA. The ends were cut back, 1 base at V and 7 bases at J, with 13 bases in the middle.

The chain carries TRBV27 and TRBJ2-7; D is possibly TRBD2 (6 bases). The V gene lost 4 bases and the J gene lost 2 bases, with 15 bases spanning the gap. The CDR3 length is 15 residues. The germline V gene encodes CDR1 MNHEY and CDR2 SMNVEV (reference sequence). This CDR3 reads CASSSGGIRTYEQYF. CDR3 bases: TGTGCCAGCAGTTCCGGCGGGATTAGGACCTACGAGCAGTACTTC.

This clonotype was counted only a few times. The genes are TRBV5-1 and TRBJ1-3; D is undetermined. The CDR3 spans 15 residues. The germline V and J ends were trimmed by 0 bases and 3 bases, with 10 bases remaining between them. Germline CDR1 SGHRS, CDR2 YFSETQ. CDR3 nucleotide sequence: TGCGCCAGCAGCTTGGACGGAGGTAGTGGAAACACCATATATTTT. This translates into CASSLDGGSGNTIYF.

This clonotype was seen only a few times. The chain employs TRBV6-5 and TRBJ1-4; D is possibly TRBD1 (5 bases). Germline CDR1 is MNHEY and CDR2 is SVGAGI. The V and J ends lost 5 bases and 5 bases respectively, with 12 bases between them. This CDR3 contains 14 residues. In DNA form, the CDR3 reads TGTGCCAGCAGTCGGACAAATCGCAATGAAAAACTGTTTTTT. Encoded protein: CASSRTNRNEKLFF.

The chain employs TRBV20-1 and TRBJ1-1; D ambiguous. CDR3 length: 12 amino acids. Trimming left V 5 bases short and J 6 bases short, with 13 bases between. Germline CDR1 DFQATT, CDR2 SNEGSKA (reference sequence). The CDR3 loop is CSAGTFGAEAFF. CDR3 in DNA: TGCAGTGCTGGCACTTTTGGGGCTGAAGCTTTCTTT.

This clonotype was seen more than once but under ten times. The J gene is TRBJ1-5, the V gene TRBV7-9; tentative D call: TRBD1 (5 bases). Germline V CDR1 and CDR2: SEHNR, FQNEAQ (reference sequence). CDR3 length equals 12 residues. Trimming pared 5 bases from V and 6 bases from J, leaving 8 bases between. CDR3 bases: TGTGCCAGCAGCAAGCAGGGTCAGCCCCAGCATTTT. It translates to CASSKQGQPQHF.

The CDR3 protein is CGYGAGESGYTF. Written as DNA, the CDR3 is TGTGGCTACGGGGCAGGGGAGTCTGGCTACACCTTC. This chain joins TRBV6-1 and TRBJ1-2; the D gene is possibly TRBD1 (6 bases). Germline CDR1 MNHNS, CDR2 SASEGT. The CDR3 loop spans 12 amino acids.

The J gene is TRBJ2-7, the V gene TRBV29-1, with 11 bases aligning to TRBD2. The germline gives CDR1 SQVTM, CDR2 ANQGSEA. The CDR3 has 15 amino acids. The V segment lost 3 bases and the J segment 3 bases; nucleotides outside the gene matches: 7. The CDR3 reads CSVDIAGGRHYEQYF. The CDR3 nucleotides read TGCAGCGTTGATATAGCGGGAGGGCGCCACTACGAGCAGTACTTC.

This clonotype was picked up a small number of times. The rearrangement uses TRBV28 and TRBJ2-1; TRBD2 agrees at 11 bases. Trimming removed 5 bases from V and 5 bases from J; junction bases left unmatched: 5. This CDR3 comprises 15 residues. Germline V gene lookup returns CDR1 MDHEN and CDR2 SYDVKM. CDR3 DNA: TGTGCCAGCAGTCAACTAGCGGGAGAGAACAATGAGCAGTTCTTC. Translating gives CASSQLAGENNEQFF.

The V and J genes are TRBV27 and TRBJ1-1; D is possibly TRBD1 (5 bases). Per germline, CDR1 MNHEY and CDR2 SMNVEV (reference sequence). V was trimmed by 5 bases and J by 4 bases, leaving 14 bases between them. The CDR3 is 14 amino acids. In DNA form, the CDR3 reads TGTGCCAGCAGTCACCAGGGTGGAAGCACTGAAGCTTTCTTT. Protein: CASSHQGGSTEAFF.

This clonotype has only a few counts. The chain links TRBV2 to TRBJ2-7; unclear D gene. V was pared by 7 bases and J by 2 bases, with 9 bases between. Looked up from germline, CDR1 is SNHLY and CDR2 is FYNNEI. The CDR3 length is 12 residues. The CDR3 DNA is TGTGCCAGCAATAAGGGTACCTACGAGCAGTACTTC. Protein product: CASNKGTYEQYF. Using reference TRBV2 and TRBJ2-7 for the parts outside the CDR3, the full variable domain is EPEVTQTPSHQVTQMGQEVILRCVPISNHLYFYWYRQILGQKVEFLVSFYNNEISEKSEIFDDQFSVERPDGSNFTLKIRSTKLEDSAMYFCASNKGTYEQYFGPGTRLTVT.

On this clonotype: Possible read error: a much larger clone is one base away. In nucleotides, the CDR3 is TGTGCCAGCAGCCAACGCCCAGGGAGACACACAGATACGCAGTATTTT. Amino acids: CASSQRPGRHTDTQYF. The chain links TRBV7-9 to TRBJ2-3, with D possibly called TRBD1 or TRBD2 (5 bases each). Germline V CDR1 and CDR2: SEHNR, FQNEAQ (reference sequence). The CDR3 loop spans 16 amino acids. The V and J ends lost 5 bases and 2 bases respectively, with 17 bases between them.

This clonotype was seen a few times. In DNA form, the CDR3 reads TGTGCCAGCAGTGGGGGACTAAGCACAGATACGCAGTATTTT. This translates into CASSGGLSTDTQYF. The chain combines TRBV2 with TRBJ2-3; 7 bases line up with TRBD2. CDR3 length: 14 amino acids. Germline lookup yields CDR1 SNHLY and CDR2 FYNNEI. V shed 4 bases and J 0 bases; nucleotides not matched to a gene: 1.

The chain joins TRBV10-3 to TRBJ2-7; TRBD2 is a possible D gene (5 bases). The CDR3 is 15 amino acids. Germline-derived CDR1 and CDR2 are ENHRY and SYGVKD. Trimming pared 2 bases from V and 6 bases from J, leaving 17 bases between. The CDR3 loop reads CAISEGRLLYIEQYF. CDR3 nucleotides: TGTGCCATCAGTGAGGGCCGACTATTATACATCGAGCAGTACTTC.

This clonotype occurred a few times. The V and J genes are TRBV4-1 and TRBJ2-7; D call uncertain. Looked up from germline, CDR1 is MGHRA and CDR2 is YSYEKL. The CDR3 spans 14 residues. V lost 1 base and J lost 2, with 9 bases in between. CDR3: CASSQARTAYEQYF. In nucleotides, the CDR3 is TGCGCCAGCAGCCAAGCAAGGACGGCCTACGAGCAGTACTTC.

In this sample, this clonotype turned up once. V gene TRBV13 combines with J gene TRBJ2-3; D not resolved. Germline assignment: CDR1 PRHDT and CDR2 FYEKMQ (reference sequence). Trimming removed 2 bases from V and 2 bases from J, with 11 bases in between. The CDR3 extends over 15 amino acids. The CDR3 coding sequence is TGTGCCAGCAGCTTATATTCGACCATCACAGATACGCAGTATTTT. Protein product: CASSLYSTITDTQYF.

This clonotype was picked up many times. The chain links TRBV2 to TRBJ1-6; D is perhaps TRBD1 (5 bases). The CDR3 runs 14 residues. Germline loops: CDR1 SNHLY, CDR2 FYNNEI. V was clipped by 5 bases and J by 6 bases, with 11 bases between them. The CDR3 reads CASSPGVGNSPLHF. CDR3 DNA sequence: TGTGCCAGCAGTCCGGGGGTGGGTAATTCACCCCTCCACTTT.